Listed below are T cell receptor beta chains from one sample, sequenced in a study of CD8 T cells in ankylosing spondylitis. Via MiXCR, TCRdb re-called the 5' RACE reads, giving one row per CDR3 protein. This sample has over 600,000 distinct CDR3 sequences, with around 20% found just once. Specimen: blood, either unsorted or a sorted T cell fraction (not recorded which). These receptors originate from a male donor with ankylosing spondylitis. The conserved cysteine and the conserved F or W are not part of the CDR3 here. D genes are given only for firm matches.

d_call | cdr3_length | v_call | cdr3_aa
- | 12 | TRBV11-3 | ASSLRNGNTEAF
- | 12 | TRBV7-9 | ASSLGFWADTQY
- | 13 | TRBV28 | ASSETSRGTDTQY
- | 14 | TRBV7-3 | ASSPSGFEGDPGYT
- | 10 | TRBV30 | AWSGSRDEQY
TRBD2 | 13 | TRBV28 | ASSPAGGYQDTQY
TRBD1 | 12 | TRBV20-1 | SARTGEPNYGYT
TRBD2 | 11 | TRBV20-1 | SAEGTSNDEQF
- | 12 | TRBV20-1 | SALQGMRNSPLH
- | 11 | TRBV6-6 | ASSYDSYYGYT
TRBD2 | 15 | TRBV7-3 | ASSLKVATSGVDTQY
- | 13 | TRBV20-1 | SARVALAIGNEQF
TRBD2 | 12 | TRBV12-3/TRBV12-4 | ASSLTSGRDTQY
- | 13 | TRBV5-1 | ASSLGSGTPYGYT
- | 11 | TRBV20-1 | SAREGARTEAF
TRBD2 | 12 | TRBV12-3/TRBV12-4 | ASSSQGLAGELF
- | 13 | TRBV6-5 | ASRTTWDGGNEQF
- | 11 | TRBV20-1 | SAPPTGDHEQY
- | 12 | TRBV28 | ASSLLGGAETQY
- | 11 | TRBV27 | ASRSAPRGGYT
- | 15 | TRBV29-1 | SVEDPLTRISSYEQY
- | 12 | TRBV9 | ASSQGRGDSPLH
TRBD1 | 13 | TRBV7-8 | ASSARGQGSYEQY
- | 13 | TRBV7-9 | ASSLKWQNENTIY
- | 13 | TRBV4-1 | ASTPWDSGANVLT
TRBD1 | 11 | TRBV12-3/TRBV12-4 | ASSPDRYQPQH
- | 11 | TRBV7-9 | ASSLGGWDGYT
- | 10 | TRBV9 | ASSVAGETQY
TRBD1 | 12 | TRBV12-3/TRBV12-4 | ASNQGGQTYEQY
- | 11 | TRBV29-1 | SVGQGKNTEAF
- | 10 | TRBV29-1 | SVERRGNTIY
- | 12 | TRBV20-1 | SARGLGVDYEQY
- | 13 | TRBV20-1 | SAPHWGGASDTQY
TRBD1 | 14 | TRBV15 | ATSRDSFDRGDTQY
TRBD1 | 13 | TRBV2 | ASSLQGAGGNTIY
TRBD2 | 13 | TRBV5-4 | ASSSGTSIYNEQF
TRBD1 | 11 | TRBV5-1 | ASSRDSIYEQY
- | 12 | TRBV5-1 | ASSLENPSQEQY
- | 12 | TRBV5-1 | ASSEQGSNQPQH
TRBD1 | 12 | TRBV15 | ATSRTGRGEKLF
- | 10 | TRBV29-1 | SVLVTGYEQY
TRBD1 | 15 | TRBV5-1 | ASSVTGSTGLNEKLF
TRBD1 | 12 | TRBV6-6 | ASRGTGNYNEQF
- | 12 | TRBV5-1 | ASSEGPSNYGYT
- | 12 | TRBV5-1 | ASSPRESTDTQY